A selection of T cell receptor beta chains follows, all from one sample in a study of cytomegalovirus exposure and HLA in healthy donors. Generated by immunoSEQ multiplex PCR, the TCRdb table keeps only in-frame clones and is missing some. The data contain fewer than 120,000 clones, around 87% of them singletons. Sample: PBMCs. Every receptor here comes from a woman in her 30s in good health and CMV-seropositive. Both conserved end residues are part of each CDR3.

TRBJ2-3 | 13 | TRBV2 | CASSRENTDTQYF
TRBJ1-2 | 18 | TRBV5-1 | CASSLALFPGQRNYGYTF
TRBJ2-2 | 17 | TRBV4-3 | CASSPYVGLPPSGELFF
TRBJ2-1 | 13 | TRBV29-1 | CSSRTGVGNEQFF
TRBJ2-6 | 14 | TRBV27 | CASSSQVGANVLTF
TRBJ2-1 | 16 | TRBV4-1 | CASSREGLAGGREQFF
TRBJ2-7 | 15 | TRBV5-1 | CASSFGGVSSYEQYF
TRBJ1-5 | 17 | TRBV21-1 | CASNRDRVVGSNQPQHF
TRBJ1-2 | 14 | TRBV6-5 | CASSYSRQNYGYTF
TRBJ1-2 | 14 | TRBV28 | CASSPPAGGYGYTF
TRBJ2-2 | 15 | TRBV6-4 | CASSDTSGGTGELFF
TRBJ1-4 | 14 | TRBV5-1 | CASSRDRPNEKLFF
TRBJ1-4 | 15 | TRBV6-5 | CASSNRQREWEKLFF
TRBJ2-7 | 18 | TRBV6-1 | CASSVIGTSGRVSYEQYF
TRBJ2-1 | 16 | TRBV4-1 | CASSHVPSGAYNEQFF
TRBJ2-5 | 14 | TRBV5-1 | CASSSGLGDWAQYF
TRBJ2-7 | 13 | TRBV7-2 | CASSLAPEYEQYF
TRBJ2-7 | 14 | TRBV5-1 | CASSFGQGLGEQYF
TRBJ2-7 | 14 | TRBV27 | CASSLRDSTYEQYF
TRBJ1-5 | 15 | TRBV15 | CATSRDRGLVQPQHF
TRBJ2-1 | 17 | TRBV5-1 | CASSLAGAGGSYNEQFF
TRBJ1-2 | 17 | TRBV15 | CATSRDMGDRNAYGYTF
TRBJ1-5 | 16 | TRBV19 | CASSTSGRGRNQPQHF
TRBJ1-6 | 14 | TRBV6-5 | CASRREAYNSPLHF
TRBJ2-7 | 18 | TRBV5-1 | CASSQTSGISERSYEQYF
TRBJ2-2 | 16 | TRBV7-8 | CASSFRTGVNTGELFF
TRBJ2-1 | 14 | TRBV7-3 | CASSRTSAENEQFF
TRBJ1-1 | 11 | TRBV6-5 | CASSRDTEAFF